This TCR beta chain was recovered during a study of identical twins. This clonotype showed up just a few times. From the 5' RACE reads, TCRdb called clonotypes with MiXCR, one entry per CDR3 protein. The table shows 210,000 or so distinct CDR3 sequences, with around 15% occurring only once. The same specimen was also included in a second study, on T cells expressing NK-cell markers. From that second work: CD3+CD56+NKG2C+, CD3+CD56+NKG2C- and CD3+CD56-NKG2C+ T cells, once sorted, supplied the TCR beta repertoires.

Sequencing was performed on CD8+ T cells sorted from blood. The receptor was isolated from a woman under 30 in good health.

The CDR3 region has the DNA TGTGCCAGCAGTTGGGACAGGGGGCGATACGGTTACGAGCAGTACTTC. Protein sequence: CASSWDRGRYGYEQYF. This chain uses TRBV7-9 with TRBJ2-7; TRBD1 matches at 12 bases. J was trimmed by 4 bases and V by 6 bases; bases with no gene match: 10. This CDR3 has 16 residues. Germline V gene lookup returns CDR1 SEHNR and CDR2 FQNEAQ (reference sequence).